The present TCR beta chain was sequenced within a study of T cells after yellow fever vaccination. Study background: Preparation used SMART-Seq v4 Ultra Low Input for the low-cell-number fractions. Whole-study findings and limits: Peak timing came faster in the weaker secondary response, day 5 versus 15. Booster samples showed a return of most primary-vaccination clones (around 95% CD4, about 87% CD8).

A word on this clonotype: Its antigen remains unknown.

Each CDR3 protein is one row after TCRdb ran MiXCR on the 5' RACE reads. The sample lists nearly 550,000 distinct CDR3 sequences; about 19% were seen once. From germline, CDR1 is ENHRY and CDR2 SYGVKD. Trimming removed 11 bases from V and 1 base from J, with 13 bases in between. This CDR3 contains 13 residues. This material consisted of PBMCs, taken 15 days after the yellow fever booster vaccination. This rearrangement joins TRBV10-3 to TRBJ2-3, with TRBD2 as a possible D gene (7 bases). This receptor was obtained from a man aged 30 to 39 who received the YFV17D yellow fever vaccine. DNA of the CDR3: TGTGCCCAATCCGGGGGGCGCACAGATACGCAGTATTTT. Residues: CAQSGGRTDTQYF.